A single sample gave rise to the 23 T cell receptor beta chains below, sequenced in a study of T cell responses to AZD1222 COVID-19 vaccine. The data were produced by immunoSEQ multiplex PCR, yet TCRdb's version contains in-frame clones alone and is incomplete. The top ten clones hold 25% to 30% of a sample with some 200,000 clones, more than 75% of them seen once. Here the sequenced sample was peripheral blood, taken 28 days after the second AZD1222 dose. These receptors were taken from an adult who received the AZD1222 COVID-19 vaccine.

V usage is TRBV24-1 and J usage is TRBJ2-1, with D uncertain. The CDR3 is 13 residues long. Germline values: CDR1 KGHDR, CDR2 SFDVKD. V lost 5 bases and J 0 bases, leaving 4 bases between the germline ends. CDR3 residues: CATSGDSYNEQFF. Written as DNA, the CDR3 is TGTGCCACCAGTGGGGACTCCTACAATGAGCAGTTCTTC.

In this sample, this clone turned up once. The chain couples TRBV4-1 to TRBJ2-1; TRBD2 matches 8 bases. Looked up from germline, CDR1 is MGHRA and CDR2 is YSYEKL. The CDR3 contains 17 residues. V shed 0 bases, J shed 0 bases, and the junction held 4 bases outside the gene matches. The CDR3 sequence: CASSQDPGGSSYNEQFF. The CDR3, as DNA: TGCGCCAGCAGCCAAGATCCGGGGGGGTCCTCCTACAATGAGCAGTTCTTC.

V gene TRBV5-1 combines with J gene TRBJ1-1, with no clear D. Germline lookup yields CDR1 SGHRS and CDR2 YFSETQ. This CDR3 region has 14 residues. V lost 0 bases to trimming and J lost 1 base, with 7 bases between them. The CDR3 sequence is CASSLGSWNTEAFF. The CDR3 DNA reads as TGCGCCAGCAGCTTGGGTAGCTGGAACACTGAAGCTTTCTTT.

The gene calls are TRBV27 and TRBJ2-3; possible D gene TRBD2, 6 bases. The V end was cut by 5 bases, the J end by 6 bases, with 18 bases between. The germline gives CDR1 MNHEY, CDR2 SMNVEV (reference sequence). There are 15 residues in the CDR3. CDR3 sequence: CASSLRDWRLDTQYF. As DNA, the CDR3 is TGTGCCAGCAGTCTCCGGGACTGGAGACTTGATACGCAGTATTTT.

This rearrangement joins TRBV7-9 to TRBJ1-2; TRBD1 might be the D (6 bases). Germline CDR1 is SEHNR and CDR2 is FQNEAQ (reference sequence). With 2 bases removed from V and 6 bases from J, the gap between germline ends came to 16 bases. The CDR3 consists of 15 residues. CDR3 sequence (DNA): TGTGCCAGCAGCTTAACAGGGACTGGGGGGCATGGCTACACCTTC. It is translated as CASSLTGTGGHGYTF.

The chain employs TRBV4-3 and TRBJ2-7, with 7 bases matching TRBD2. V was pared by 1 base and J by 2 bases, with 5 bases of the junction left unmatched. Germline V lookup: CDR1 LGHNA, CDR2 YSLEER. The CDR3 is 15 residues long. The CDR3 here is CASSQGSGGPYEQYF. CDR3 bases: TGCGCCAGCAGCCAAGGTTCGGGGGGTCCCTACGAGCAGTACTTC.

This clone has just one count. The gene calls are TRBV11-1 and TRBJ1-1; 7 nucleotides line up with TRBD1. The length of the CDR3 is 13 residues. CDR1 and CDR2 (germline): SGHAT, FQDESV (reference sequence). The V segment lost 8 bases and the J segment 5 bases; nucleotides outside the gene matches: 8. The CDR3 sequence is CASALTGETEAFF. The CDR3 DNA follows: TGTGCCAGCGCCCTCACAGGGGAAACTGAAGCTTTCTTT. The full variable domain, its missing parts supplied by reference TRBV11-1 and TRBJ1-1, is EAEVAQSPRYKITEKSQAVAFWCDPISGHATLYWYRQILGQGPELLVQFQDESVVDDSQLPKDRFSAERLKGVDSTLKIQPAELGDSAMYLCASALTGETEAFFGQGTRLTVV.

V gene TRBV28 combines with J gene TRBJ2-6; 7 nucleotides align to TRBD2. CDR3 length: 18 residues. The J segment lost 0 bases and the V segment lost 3 bases, leaving 8 bases of the junction unmatched. Germline loops: CDR1 MDHEN, CDR2 SYDVKM. As DNA, the CDR3 is TGTGCCAGCAGTTTTTGGCGGGAGTCTATCTCTGGGGCCAACGTCCTGACTTTC. Translation gives CASSFWRESISGANVLTF. The full variable domain, with the rest looked up from reference TRBV28 and TRBJ2-6, is DVKVTQSSRYLVKRTGEKVFLECVQDMDHENMFWYRQDPGLGLRLIYFSYDVKMKEKGDIPEGYSVSREKKERFSLILESASTNQTSMYLCASSFWRESISGANVLTFGAGSRLTVL.

This clone was counted between two and nine times. The chain carries TRBV5-1 and TRBJ2-7; 8 bases match TRBD2. V was clipped by 6 bases and J by 1 base; unmatched bases: 9. This CDR3 has 15 amino acids. Germline CDR1 reads SGHRS; CDR2 reads YFSETQ. For the CDR3, the DNA is TGCGCCAGCACCCCGGGAGCGGGGGTATCCTACGAGCAGTACTTC. Amino acids: CASTPGAGVSYEQYF.

The chain has TRBV6-5 and TRBJ2-2; 7 bases fit TRBD1. The CDR3 runs 14 residues. V trimming: 4 bases; J trimming: 6 bases; junction bases outside the gene matches: 5. The germline V gene has CDR1 MNHEY and CDR2 SVGAGI. The CDR3 loop reads CASSWRQGSGELFF. CDR3 coding DNA: TGTGCCAGCAGTTGGCGACAGGGTTCCGGGGAGCTGTTTTTT.

J is TRBJ1-2 and V is TRBV4-3; D remains ambiguous. CDR3 length: 15 amino acids. Trimming stripped 0 bases from V and 6 bases from J, with 14 bases between. CDR1 is LGHNA, CDR2 YSLEER, per germline. This chain's CDR3 is CASSQDAGPYNGYTF. Here the CDR3 DNA reads TGCGCCAGCAGCCAAGATGCGGGCCCGTACAATGGCTACACCTTC.

The chain carries TRBV20-1 and TRBJ2-1; D gene unclear. The length of the CDR3 is 11 residues. CDR1 is DFQATT and CDR2 is SNEGSKA in the germline V gene (reference sequence). The V and J ends lost 3 bases and 4 bases respectively, with 4 bases between them. In DNA, the CDR3 is TGCAGTGCTAGCCAGTACAATGAGCAGTTCTTC. This translates into CSASQYNEQFF.

This chain connects TRBV18 to TRBJ2-7; TRBD1 or TRBD2 may be the D gene (5 bases each). V lost 2 bases and J 0 bases, leaving 14 bases between the germline ends. Per germline, CDR1 KGHSH and CDR2 LQKENI. The CDR3 extends over 16 amino acids. CDR3 bases: TGTGCCAGCTCACCAACCCCTGGGGGTTCCTCCTACGAGCAGTACTTC. Translating gives CASSPTPGGSSYEQYF.

As regards this clone: The germline gene is not matched at one end of the junction; a read error may be the cause. The chain links TRBV11-2 to TRBJ2-1; no clear D. The CDR3 extends over 11 amino acids. The germline CDR1 and CDR2 sequences are SGHAT and FQNNGV. CDR3 coding DNA: TGTGCCAGCAGCGTCCAGGTGGATCGGCTCTTC. Translating gives CASSVQVDRLF.

This sequence joins TRBV2 and TRBJ2-3; D is ambiguous. This CDR3 spans 14 amino acids. V lost 0 bases, J lost 4 bases, and 8 bases lay in between. CDR1 SNHLY and CDR2 FYNNEI come from the germline V gene. This CDR3 reads CASSEASLADTQYF. The CDR3 bases are TGTGCCAGCAGTGAAGCAAGCTTAGCAGATACGCAGTATTTT.

This clone was counted a single time. The junction differs from germline at one of its ends, possibly a read error. The same CDR3 is also encoded by other DNA sequences in this sample. The chain uses TRBV3-1 (or the pseudogene TRBV3-2) and TRBJ2-3, with no clear D. CDR3 length: 12 residues. Germline CDR1 LGHDT, CDR2 YNNKEL (reference sequence). The CDR3 sequence is CASSLSTDTQYF. CDR3 nucleotides: TGTGCTAGCAGCCTAAGCACAGATACGCAGTATTTT.

The chain links TRBV4-3 to TRBJ2-7, with unresolved D. The V end lost 0 bases, the J end lost 2 bases, and 17 bases lay between the germline ends. The germline gives CDR1 LGHNA, CDR2 YSLEER. The CDR3 is 17 residues long. CDR3 in DNA: TGCGCCAGCAGCCAAGAAGACGGTATTCGCGGTGCCTACGAGCAGTACTTC. Its translation: CASSQEDGIRGAYEQYF.

The chain recombines TRBV28 with TRBJ2-7; D gene ambiguous. This CDR3 has 11 amino acids. Trimming left V 6 bases short and J 5 bases short, with 8 bases between. Looked up from germline, CDR1 is MDHEN and CDR2 is SYDVKM. The CDR3 loop is CASSSHHEQYF. The CDR3 region has the DNA TGTGCCAGCAGCTCCCACCACGAGCAGTACTTC.

This chain's CDR3 is CASSERGSGTGSRNEQFF. CDR3 sequence (DNA): TGTGCCAGCTCAGAAAGGGGATCCGGGACAGGGAGTAGAAATGAGCAGTTCTTC. V gene TRBV18 combines with J gene TRBJ2-1; 9 bases align to TRBD1. CDR1 and CDR2 from the germline V gene are KGHSH and LQKENI. This CDR3 has 18 amino acids. The trim removed 5 bases at V and 7 bases at J, leaving 18 bases unmatched. Combining the CDR3 with reference TRBV18 and TRBJ2-1 gives the whole variable domain NAGVMQNPRHLVRRRGQEARLRCSPMKGHSHVYWYRQLPEEGLKFMVYLQKENIIDESGMPKERFSAEFPKEGPSILRIQQVVRGDSAAYFCASSERGSGTGSRNEQFFGPGTRLTVL.

The genes are TRBV11-2 and TRBJ2-1; 10 bases are shared with TRBD2. Losses at the gene ends were 3 bases for V and 5 bases for J; bases not matched to a gene: 4. Germline lookup yields CDR1 SGHAT and CDR2 FQNNGV. This CDR3 has 15 amino acids. CDR3 region: CASSFNGLADNEQFF. CDR3 sequence (DNA): TGTGCCAGCAGCTTCAACGGACTAGCGGACAATGAGCAGTTCTTC.

Concerning this clone: A read error may produce the germline difference seen at one junction end. V gene TRBV28 combines with J gene TRBJ2-1; D may be TRBD2 (5 bases). There are 12 residues in the CDR3. CDR1 and CDR2 from the germline V gene are MDHEN and SYDVKM. CDR3 protein: CASSSLGEKKIF. The CDR3 region has the DNA TGTGCCAGCAGCTCCCTTGGGGAGAAAAAAATCTTC.

The sample holds a few counts of this clone. V is TRBV7-9 and J is TRBJ1-1, with a weak D call TRBD1 (6 bases). V dropped 8 bases and J dropped 3 bases, with 10 bases sitting between them. From germline, CDR1 is SEHNR and CDR2 FQNEAQ (reference sequence). The CDR3 is 12 amino acids. This chain's CDR3 is CASRRTDTEAFF. The CDR3 nucleotides are TGTGCCAGCCGCCGGACAGACACTGAAGCTTTCTTT.

This clone has just a few counts. CDR3 amino acids: CASSPRGVAGGLETQYF. The CDR3 DNA reads TGTGCCAGCAGCCCCAGGGGGGTAGCGGGAGGGCTAGAGACCCAGTACTTC. This rearrangement joins TRBV7-2 to TRBJ2-5; 11 bases align to TRBD2. Trimming took 5 bases from V and 4 from J; bases not matched to a gene: 12. The CDR3 is made up of 17 amino acids. Germline V CDR1 and CDR2: SGHTA, FQGNSA.